This T cell receptor (beta chain) was documented in a study of CD8 T cells in Susac syndrome. TCR beta sequencing was performed on blood CD8+ and CD4+ T cells. The CD8+ and CD4+ T cells were negatively isolated, with the TEMRA cells enriched by FACS. Random hexamers were used to reverse transcribe about 0.45 to 1 ug of RNA. Amplification of TCR beta CDR3 across 54 Vbeta and 13 Jbeta was performed with immunoSEQ multiplex PCR. From the immunoSEQ multiplex PCR reads, TCRdb called clonotypes with MiXCR, one entry per CDR3 protein. Here the sample spans 150,000 to 200,000 distinct CDR3 sequences, 94% being singletons. The CDR3 runs to 12 residues. Trimming removed 3 bases at V and 5 bases at J, with 9 bases between. Per the germline V gene, CDR1 is DFQATT and CDR2 is SNEGSKA (reference sequence).

This clonotype was sampled from a human donor with multiple sclerosis. The specimen was CD4+ T cells from PBMCs. The chain is built from TRBV20-1 and TRBJ2-3; perhaps TRBD2 as D (5 bases). CDR3 protein: CSASIRGDTQYF. CDR3 DNA: TGCAGTGCTAGTATCCGGGGAGATACGCAGTATTTT.